The clone carrying this TCR beta chain was detected a few times. Per germline, CDR1 SQVTM and CDR2 ANQGSEA. V was cut by 7 bases and J by 4 bases, with 14 bases left in between. This CDR3 comprises 13 residues. Seattle-derived patients entered the study during active infection and were followed longitudinally. This sample is part of a study of blood T cell repertoires in COVID-19. Across the study: The samples span acute and convalescent COVID-19 from the United States, Italy and Spain.

Produced via immunoSEQ multiplex PCR; TCRdb's table is partial and in-frame only. The repertoire holds about 240,000 clones, 80% to 95% seen once, with roughly 0.79% in the top ten. The specimen sequenced was peripheral blood. The V call is TRBV29-1, the J call TRBJ2-1; weak D call: TRBD2 (6 bases). The clonotype originates from a man in his thirties or forties with COVID-19, enrolled during active disease. CDR3 sequence: CSGSSGDYNEQFF. CDR3 nucleotide sequence: TGCAGCGGGAGTAGCGGAGATTACAATGAGCAGTTCTTC.